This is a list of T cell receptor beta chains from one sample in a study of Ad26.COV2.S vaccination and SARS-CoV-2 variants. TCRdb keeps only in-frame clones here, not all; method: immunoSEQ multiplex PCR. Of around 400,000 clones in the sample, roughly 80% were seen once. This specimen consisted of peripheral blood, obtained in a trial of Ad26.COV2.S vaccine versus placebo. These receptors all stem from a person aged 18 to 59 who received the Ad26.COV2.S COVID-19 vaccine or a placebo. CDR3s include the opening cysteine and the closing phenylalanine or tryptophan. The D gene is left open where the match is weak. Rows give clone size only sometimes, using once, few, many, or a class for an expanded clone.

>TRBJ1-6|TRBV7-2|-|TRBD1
TGTGCCAGTACAGGGGGAGGGCCTCGGTCACCCCTCCACTTT
CASTGGGPRSPLHF
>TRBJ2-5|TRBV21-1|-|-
TGTGCCAGCAGCAAGTGGACAGGGGCGGACGAGACCCAGTACTTC
CASSKWTGADETQYF
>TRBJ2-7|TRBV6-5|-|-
TGTGCCAGCATGACTAGCTACGAGCAGTACTTC
CASMTSYEQYF
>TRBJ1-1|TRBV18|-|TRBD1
TGTGCCAGCTCACCGGGACAGGGGCTGCGTGGCACTGAAGCTTTCTTT
CASSPGQGLRGTEAFF
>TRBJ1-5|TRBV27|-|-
TGTGCCAGCGCCCTAGGGAGCAATCAGCCCCAGCATTTT
CASALGSNQPQHF
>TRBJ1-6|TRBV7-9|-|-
TGTGCCAGCAGCTCGACCGATGGACTCGTTAATTCACCCCTCCACTTT
CASSSTDGLVNSPLHF
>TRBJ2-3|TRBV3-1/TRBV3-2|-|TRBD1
TGTGCCAGCAGCCCCCGTACAGGGGGTAAGACAGATACGCAGTATTTT
CASSPRTGGKTDTQYF
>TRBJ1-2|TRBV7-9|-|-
TGTGCCAGCACTTCCTCAGGGAACCCTACTATAGGCTACACCTTC
CASTSSGNPTIGYTF
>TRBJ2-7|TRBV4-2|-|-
TGTGCCAGCAGTCAACTCACTGACAGGGCCTGGGGGGTATCGAGCGAGCAGTACTTC
CASSQLTDRAWGVSSEQYF
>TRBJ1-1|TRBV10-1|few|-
TGCGCAAGACAAGGAGCTTTCTTT
CARQGAFF
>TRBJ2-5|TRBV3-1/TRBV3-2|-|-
TGTGCCAGCAGCCAAGCGGCATCTCAAGAGACCCAGTACTTC
CASSQAASQETQYF
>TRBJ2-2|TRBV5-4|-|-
TGTGCCAGCAGCTTGGAAGGGGGCGGGGAGCTGTTTTTT
CASSLEGGGELFF
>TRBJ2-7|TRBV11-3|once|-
TGTGCCAGCAGCTTAGCTTTCGGGGACGAGCAGTACTTC
CASSLAFGDEQYF
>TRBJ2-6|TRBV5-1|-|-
TGCGCCAGCAGCTTATCCCCTTCTGCTGGGGCCAACGTCCTGACTTTC
CASSLSPSAGANVLTF
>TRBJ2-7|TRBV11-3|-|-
TGTGCCAGCAGCGGGGCCCACGGGCAGTCAGTACTGGCCGGGAGATGGGAGCAGTACTTC
CASSGAHGQSVLAGRWEQYF
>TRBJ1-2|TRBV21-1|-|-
TGTGCCAGCAGCACCCGAGCTAACTATGGCTACACCTTC
CASSTRANYGYTF
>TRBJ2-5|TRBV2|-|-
TGTGCCAGCAGTGGTGTATGGGGGGAGCAAGAGACCCAGTACTTC
CASSGVWGEQETQYF
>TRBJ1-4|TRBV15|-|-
TGTGCCACCAGCAGATCCCTAGAAAGGGGGAGATATGAAAAACTGTTTTTT
CATSRSLERGRYEKLFF
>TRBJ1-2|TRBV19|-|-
TGTGCCAGTAGTTACACAGGGCGGGGTGGCTACACCTTC
CASSYTGRGGYTF
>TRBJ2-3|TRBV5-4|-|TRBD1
TGTGCCAGCAGCCTCGGACAGGGACCCTTTAGCACAGATACGCAGTATTTT
CASSLGQGPFSTDTQYF
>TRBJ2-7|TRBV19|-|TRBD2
TGTGCCAGTAGTCGCCGGGGGAGCGGGAGCTACGAGCAGTACTTC
CASSRRGSGSYEQYF
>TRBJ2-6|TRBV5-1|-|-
TGCGCCAGCAGCAGGGTCGGCGGGACTGGGGCCAACGTCCTGACTTTC
CASSRVGGTGANVLTF
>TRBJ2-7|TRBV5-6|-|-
TGTGCCAGCAACCAACAGGGATCCTACGAGCAGTACTTC
CASNQQGSYEQYF
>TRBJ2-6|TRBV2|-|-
TGTGCCAGCACCCCCACTAGCTCTGGGGCCAACGTCCTGACTTTC
CASTPTSSGANVLTF
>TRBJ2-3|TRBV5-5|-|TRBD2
TGTGCCAGCGGACTAGCGGGGGCCCCAGATACGCAGTATTTT
CASGLAGAPDTQYF
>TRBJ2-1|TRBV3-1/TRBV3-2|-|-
TGTGCCAGCAGCCAAGGGGGGTTTAATGAGCAGTTCTTC
CASSQGGFNEQFF
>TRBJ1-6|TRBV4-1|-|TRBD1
TGCGCCAGCAGCTTATCCGGGACAGGAAATTCACCCCTCCACTTT
CASSLSGTGNSPLHF
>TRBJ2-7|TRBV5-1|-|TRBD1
TGCGCCAGCAGCTTAGGACAGGTCGGCGACGAGCAGTACTTC
CASSLGQVGDEQYF
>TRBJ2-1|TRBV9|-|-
TGTGCCAGCAGCGTTAGCTTATCCTACAATGAGCAGTTCTTC
CASSVSLSYNEQFF
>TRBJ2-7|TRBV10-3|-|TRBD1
TGTGCCATCAGTGAGCCATGGACAGGGGACTACGAGCAGTACTTC
CAISEPWTGDYEQYF
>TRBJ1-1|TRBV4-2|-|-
TGTGCCAGCAGCCAAGAGGCAGGGCGCCCTGAAGCTTTCTTT
CASSQEAGRPEAFF
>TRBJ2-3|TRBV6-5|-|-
TGTGCCAGCAGTTACGGGTCGTGGGGGCAGTATTTT
CASSYGSWGQYF
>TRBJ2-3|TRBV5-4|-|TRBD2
TGTGCCAGCAGCCCGCAGGCGGGGGAAATAGATACGCAGTATTTT
CASSPQAGEIDTQYF
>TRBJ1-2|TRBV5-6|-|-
TGTGCCAGCAGCTTGTGGGGGAACTATGGCTACACCTTC
CASSLWGNYGYTF
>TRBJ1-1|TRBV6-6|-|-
TGTGCCAGTTACCTGAACACTGAAGCTTTCTTT
CASYLNTEAFF
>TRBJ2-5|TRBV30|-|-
TGTGCCTGGAGTGGCTCCCAGGGGGAGACCCAGTACTTC
CAWSGSQGETQYF
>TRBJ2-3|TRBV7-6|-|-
TGTGCCAGCAGCTCGCCCGCGGGCACCACCACAGATACGCAGTATTTT
CASSSPAGTTTDTQYF
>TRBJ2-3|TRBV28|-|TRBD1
TGTGCCACGTGGACAGGGGGCGGGACAGATACGCAGTATTTT
CATWTGGGTDTQYF
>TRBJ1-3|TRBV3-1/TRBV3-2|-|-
TGTGCCAGCAGGAGGGCGGGGCTCCAAGCCTCTGGAAACACCATATATTTT
CASRRAGLQASGNTIYF
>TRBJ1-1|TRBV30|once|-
TGTGCCTGGACTCTGGGGGGCAACACTGAAGCTTTCTTT
CAWTLGGNTEAFF
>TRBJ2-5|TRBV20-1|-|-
TGCAGTGCTAGAGAAACAGAGACCCAGTACTTC
CSARETETQYF
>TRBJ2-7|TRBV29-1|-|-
TGCAGCGTTGTTTACGGGGACACCACCTACGAGCAGTACTTC
CSVVYGDTTYEQYF
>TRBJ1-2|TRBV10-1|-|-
TGCGCCAGCAGGGGGACCGCCAAGAACTATGGCTACACCTTC
CASRGTAKNYGYTF
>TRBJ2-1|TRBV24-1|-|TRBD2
TGTGCCACCAGTGCTCTTGGACTAGCGGGAGACAATGAGCAGTTCTTC
CATSALGLAGDNEQFF
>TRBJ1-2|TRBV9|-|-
TGTGCCAGTACAGGATCTACTAACTATGGCTACACCTTC
CASTGSTNYGYTF
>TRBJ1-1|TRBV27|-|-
TGTGCCAGCAGTTTTGGGAACACTGAAGCTTTCTTT
CASSFGNTEAFF
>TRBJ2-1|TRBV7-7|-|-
TGTGCCAGCAGCTCGTCCTTAAACTTGGGGGGCTACAATGAGCAGTTCTTC
CASSSSLNLGGYNEQFF
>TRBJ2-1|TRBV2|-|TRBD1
TGTGCCACGACAGGGGGTATCTACAATGAGCAGTTCTTC
CATTGGIYNEQFF
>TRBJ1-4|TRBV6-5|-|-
TGTGCCAGCAGTATCCGGCGCGTCGAAGGGGAACTGTTTTTT
CASSIRRVEGELFF
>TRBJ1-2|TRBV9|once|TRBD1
TGTGCCAGCAGCGCCCGACAGGGGGCGTATGGCTACACCTTC
CASSARQGAYGYTF